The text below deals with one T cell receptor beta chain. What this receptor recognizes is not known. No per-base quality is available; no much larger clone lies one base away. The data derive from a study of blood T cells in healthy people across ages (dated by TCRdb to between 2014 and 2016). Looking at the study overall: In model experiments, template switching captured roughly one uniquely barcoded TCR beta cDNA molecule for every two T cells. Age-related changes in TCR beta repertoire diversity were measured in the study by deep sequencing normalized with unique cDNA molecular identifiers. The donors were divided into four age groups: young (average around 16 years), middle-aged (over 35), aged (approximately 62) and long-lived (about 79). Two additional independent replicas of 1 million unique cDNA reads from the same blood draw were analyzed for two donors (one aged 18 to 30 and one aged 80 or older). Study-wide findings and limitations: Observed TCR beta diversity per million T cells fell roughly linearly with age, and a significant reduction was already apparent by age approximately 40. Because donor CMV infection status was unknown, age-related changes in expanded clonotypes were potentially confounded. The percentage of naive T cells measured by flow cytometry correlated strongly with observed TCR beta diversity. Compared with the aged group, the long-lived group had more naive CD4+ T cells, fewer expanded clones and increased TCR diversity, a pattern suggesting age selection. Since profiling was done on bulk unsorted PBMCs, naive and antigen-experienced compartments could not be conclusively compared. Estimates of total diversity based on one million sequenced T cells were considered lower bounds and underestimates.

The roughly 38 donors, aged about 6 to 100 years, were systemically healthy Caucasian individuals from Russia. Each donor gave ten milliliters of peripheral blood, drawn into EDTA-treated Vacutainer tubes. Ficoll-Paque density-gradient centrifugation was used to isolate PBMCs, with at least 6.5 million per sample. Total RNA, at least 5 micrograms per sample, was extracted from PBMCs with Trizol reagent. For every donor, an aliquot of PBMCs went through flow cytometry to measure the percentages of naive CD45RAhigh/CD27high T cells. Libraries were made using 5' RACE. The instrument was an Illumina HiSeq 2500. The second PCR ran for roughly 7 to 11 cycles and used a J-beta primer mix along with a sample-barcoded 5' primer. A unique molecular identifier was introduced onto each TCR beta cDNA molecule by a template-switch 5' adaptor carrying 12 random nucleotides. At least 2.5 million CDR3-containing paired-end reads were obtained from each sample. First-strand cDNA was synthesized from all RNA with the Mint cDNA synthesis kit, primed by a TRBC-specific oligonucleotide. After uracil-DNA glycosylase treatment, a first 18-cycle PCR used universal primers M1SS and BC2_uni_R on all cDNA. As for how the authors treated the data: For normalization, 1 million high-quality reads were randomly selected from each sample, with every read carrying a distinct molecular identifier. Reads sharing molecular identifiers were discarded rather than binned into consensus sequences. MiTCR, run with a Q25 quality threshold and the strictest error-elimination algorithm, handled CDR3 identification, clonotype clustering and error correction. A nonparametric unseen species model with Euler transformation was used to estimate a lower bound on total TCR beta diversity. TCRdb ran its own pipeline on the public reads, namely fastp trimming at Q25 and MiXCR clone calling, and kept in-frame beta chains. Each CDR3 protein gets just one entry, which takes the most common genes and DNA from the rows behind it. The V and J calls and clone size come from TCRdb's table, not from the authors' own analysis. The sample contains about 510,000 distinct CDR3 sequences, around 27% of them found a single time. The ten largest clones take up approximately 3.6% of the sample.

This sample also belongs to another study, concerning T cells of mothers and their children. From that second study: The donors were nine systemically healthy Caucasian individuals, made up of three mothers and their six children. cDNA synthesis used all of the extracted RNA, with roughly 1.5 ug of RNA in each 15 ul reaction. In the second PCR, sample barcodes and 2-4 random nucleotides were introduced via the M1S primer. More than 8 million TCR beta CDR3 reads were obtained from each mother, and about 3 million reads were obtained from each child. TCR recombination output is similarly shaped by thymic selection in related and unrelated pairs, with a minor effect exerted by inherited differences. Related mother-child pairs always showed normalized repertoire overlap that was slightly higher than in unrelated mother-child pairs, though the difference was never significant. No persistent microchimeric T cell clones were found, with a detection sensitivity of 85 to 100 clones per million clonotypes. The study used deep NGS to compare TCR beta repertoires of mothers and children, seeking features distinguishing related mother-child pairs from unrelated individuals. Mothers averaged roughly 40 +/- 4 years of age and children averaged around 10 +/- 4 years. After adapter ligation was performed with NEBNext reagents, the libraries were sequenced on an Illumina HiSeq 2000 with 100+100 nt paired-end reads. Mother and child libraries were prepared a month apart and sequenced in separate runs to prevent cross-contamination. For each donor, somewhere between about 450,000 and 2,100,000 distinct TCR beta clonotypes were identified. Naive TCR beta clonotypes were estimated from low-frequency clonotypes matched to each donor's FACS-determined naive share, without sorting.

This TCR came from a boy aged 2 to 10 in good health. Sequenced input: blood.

The CDR3 region: CASSGAGTLQETQYF. The nucleotides read TGTGCCAGCAGCGGAGCCGGGACCCTCCAAGAGACCCAGTACTTC. The chain employs TRBV9 and TRBJ2-5; the D segment might be TRBD1 or TRBD2, since each matches 5 bases. From a lookup of the germline V gene, CDR1 and CDR2 are SGDLS and YYNGEE. Cut back by 3 bases and 1 base, the V and J ends lie 13 bases apart. The CDR3 starts with the cysteine, ends with the phenylalanine, and has 15 residues. Only CDR3 DNA is held: 45 bases, read in frame from base 1.